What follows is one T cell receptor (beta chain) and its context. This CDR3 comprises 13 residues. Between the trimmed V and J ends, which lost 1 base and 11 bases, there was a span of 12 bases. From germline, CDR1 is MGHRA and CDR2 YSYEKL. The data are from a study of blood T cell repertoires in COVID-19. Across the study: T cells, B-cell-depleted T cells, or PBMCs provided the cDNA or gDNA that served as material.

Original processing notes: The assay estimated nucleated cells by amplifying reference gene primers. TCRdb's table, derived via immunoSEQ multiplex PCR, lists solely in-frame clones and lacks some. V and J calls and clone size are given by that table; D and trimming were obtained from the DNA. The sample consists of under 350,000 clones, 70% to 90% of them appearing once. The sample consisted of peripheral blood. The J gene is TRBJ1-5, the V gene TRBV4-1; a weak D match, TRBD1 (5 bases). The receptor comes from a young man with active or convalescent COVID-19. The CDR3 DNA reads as TGCGCCAGCAGCCAAGTTGGTACGGGGGCCCAGCATTTT. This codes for CASSQVGTGAQHF.